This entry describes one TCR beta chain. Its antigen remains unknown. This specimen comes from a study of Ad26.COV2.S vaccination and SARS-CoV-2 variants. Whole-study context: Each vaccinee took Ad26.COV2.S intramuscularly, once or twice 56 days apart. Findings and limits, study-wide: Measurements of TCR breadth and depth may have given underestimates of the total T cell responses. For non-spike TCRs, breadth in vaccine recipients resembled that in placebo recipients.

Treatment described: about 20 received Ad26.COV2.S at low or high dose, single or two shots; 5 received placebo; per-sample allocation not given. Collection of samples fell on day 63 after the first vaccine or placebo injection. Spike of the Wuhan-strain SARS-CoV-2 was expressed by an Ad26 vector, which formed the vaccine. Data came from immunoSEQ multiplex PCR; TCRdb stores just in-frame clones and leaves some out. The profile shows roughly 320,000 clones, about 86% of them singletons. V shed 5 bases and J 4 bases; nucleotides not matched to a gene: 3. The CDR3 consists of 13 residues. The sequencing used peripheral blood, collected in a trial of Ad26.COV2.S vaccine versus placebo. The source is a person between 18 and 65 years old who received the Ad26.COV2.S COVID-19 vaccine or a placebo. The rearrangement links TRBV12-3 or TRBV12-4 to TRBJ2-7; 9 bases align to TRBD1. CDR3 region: CASSPDRGYEQYF. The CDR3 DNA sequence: TGTGCCAGCAGTCCCGACAGGGGGTACGAGCAGTACTTC.